One and the same sample provided the 16 T cell receptor beta chains below, sequenced in a study of technical replicates of blood from a handful of donors (dated by TCRdb to the late 2010s). The library was made by the immunoSEQ multiplex PCR assay. Sourced from immuneACCESS, this table was stored by TCRdb with only in-frame sequences that have V and J called. A share of the clones is absent; for the studies checked, an unresolved V gene accounts for under half, and the remainder has no known explanation. Present in this sample are over 75,000 clones, around 95% of which were seen just once. The top ten constitute around 0.22% of the sample. What was sequenced was T cells isolated from PBMCs. All receptors derive from a human donor in good health.

This chain connects TRBV7-9 to TRBJ2-7; TRBD1 aligns across 12 bases. Germline V lookup: CDR1 SEHNR, CDR2 FQNEAQ (reference sequence). The CDR3 is 15 amino acids. The ends lost 0 bases at V and 7 bases at J; junction bases unmatched: 4. The CDR3 region has the DNA TGTGCCAGCAGCTTAGCCGGGACAGGGGGCAGGGAGCAGTACTTC. This sequence encodes CASSLAGTGGREQYF.

The chain joins TRBV7-3 to TRBJ2-1; 8 bases map to TRBD2. Germline CDR1 is SGHTA and CDR2 is FQGTGA. J was trimmed by 7 bases and V by 0 bases; bases with no gene match: 11. CDR3 length equals 17 residues. This chain's CDR3 is CASSLTGDGGVLNEQFF. As DNA, the CDR3 is TGTGCCAGCAGCTTAACGGGAGACGGGGGGGTACTTAATGAGCAGTTCTTC. Drawing the rest from reference TRBV7-3 and TRBJ2-1, the complete variable domain is GAGVSQTPSNKVTEKGKYVELRCDPISGHTALYWYRQSLGQGPEFLIYFQGTGAADDSGLPNDRFFAVRPEGSVSTLKIQRTERGDSAVYLCASSLTGDGGVLNEQFFGPGTRLTVL.

This clone has just a few counts. V gene TRBV5-4 combines with J gene TRBJ1-1; a possible D gene is TRBD1 (6 bases). Germline loops: CDR1 SGHNT, CDR2 YYREEE (reference sequence). This CDR3 is 11 amino acids long. Trimming shortened V by 9 bases and J by 4 bases, and 10 bases separated the two germline ends. The CDR3 DNA follows: TGTGCCACAGGGGTGGGCACTGAAGCTTTCTTT. This codes for CATGVGTEAFF.

The J gene is TRBJ2-7, the V gene TRBV7-2; D is uncertain. Germline V CDR1 and CDR2: SGHTA, FQGNSA. This CDR3 spans 11 amino acids. V lost 5 bases, J lost 5 bases, and 7 bases lay in between. CDR3 protein: CASSPSHEQYF. For the CDR3, the DNA is TGTGCCAGCAGCCCGTCCCACGAGCAGTACTTC.

The chain recombines TRBV10-1 with TRBJ2-1, with 11 nucleotides matching TRBD2. Looked up from germline, CDR1 is WNHNN and CDR2 is SYGVQD (reference sequence). The trim removed 3 bases at V and 7 bases at J, leaving 2 bases unmatched. The CDR3 sequence is 14 residues long. DNA for the CDR3: TGCGCCAGCAGTGAACTAGCGGGGGAAAATGAGCAGTTCTTC. Its translation: CASSELAGENEQFF.

This chain links TRBV6-5 with TRBJ1-2; no firm D call. Trimming left V 2 bases short and J 4 bases short, with 14 bases between. Germline CDR1 and CDR2: MNHEY and SVGAGI. CDR3 length equals 15 residues. CDR3 sequence: CASSYGPRAGYGYTF. In DNA, the CDR3 is TGTGCCAGCAGTTACGGACCTAGAGCGGGCTATGGCTACACCTTC.

This chain uses TRBV11-2 with TRBJ2-5; maybe TRBD2 (5 bases). The CDR3 runs to 16 residues. V lost 6 bases and J lost 0, with 17 bases in between. CDR1 and CDR2 (germline): SGHAT, FQNNGV. The CDR3 is CASRYSPLENQETQYF. Written as DNA, the CDR3 is TGTGCCAGCAGATATTCGCCACTAGAAAACCAAGAGACCCAGTACTTC.

The chain couples TRBV13 to TRBJ1-1; D is ambiguous. The V end lost 3 bases, the J end lost 4 bases, and 9 bases lay between the germline ends. This CDR3 region has 13 residues. Germline CDR1 PRHDT, CDR2 FYEKMQ (reference sequence). In DNA form, the CDR3 reads TGTGCCAGCAGCTTCAGAGGGCCCACTGAAGCTTTCTTT. Translating it yields CASSFRGPTEAFF.

The chain joins TRBV7-9 to TRBJ2-3; D might be TRBD2 (6 bases). V lost 3 bases and J 2 bases, leaving 9 bases between the germline ends. From germline, CDR1 is SEHNR and CDR2 FQNEAQ (reference sequence). There are 14 residues in the CDR3. DNA of the CDR3: TGTGCCAGCAGCTTCGGCGGGAACACAGATACGCAGTATTTT. Protein sequence: CASSFGGNTDTQYF.

The genes are TRBV19 and TRBJ1-5, with D possibly being TRBD1 (5 bases). Deletions cut 6 bases from V and 0 bases from J, with 12 bases between. CDR3 length equals 15 residues. Germline values: CDR1 LNHDA, CDR2 SQIVND (reference sequence). For the CDR3, the DNA is TGTGCCAGTAGATCCAGGGAGGCTAGCAATCAGCCCCAGCATTTT. Translating it yields CASRSREASNQPQHF.

This clone was seen once. The chain combines TRBV5-1 with TRBJ2-5; tentatively, D is TRBD1 (5 bases). The better agreement between TRBJ2-7 and the DNA end casts doubt on the J call. CDR1 SGHRS and CDR2 YFSETQ come from the germline V gene. The CDR3 consists of 16 residues. As DNA, the CDR3 is TGCGCCAGCAGCTTGGAATACCAGGGTGGAGCCTACGAGCAGTACTTC. Amino acid sequence: CASSLEYQGGAYEQYF.

V is TRBV18 and J is TRBJ2-5; D remains ambiguous. With 3 bases removed from V and 2 bases from J, the gap between germline ends came to 16 bases. The CDR3 consists of 16 residues. Germline V CDR1 and CDR2: KGHSH, LQKENI. This CDR3 is CASSPSGGILQETQYF. DNA of the CDR3: TGTGCCAGCTCACCCTCCGGCGGTATACTACAAGAGACCCAGTACTTC.

In nucleotides, the CDR3 is TGTGCCAGCAGCGGGGGACTAGCGGGAGCAGATACGCAGTATTTT. This translates into CASSGGLAGADTQYF. This chain links TRBV5-4 with TRBJ2-3, with 14 positions matching TRBD2. Trimming cost V 4 bases and J 4 bases; bases outside gene matches: 2. This CDR3 comprises 15 residues. Germline values: CDR1 SGHNT, CDR2 YYREEE (reference sequence).

The chain is built from TRBV6-5 and TRBJ2-1; 9 bases line up with TRBD1. Trimming at V came to 8 bases and at J to 15 bases, leaving 5 bases not matched to a gene. The CDR3 runs 10 residues. The germline gives CDR1 MNHEY, CDR2 SVGAGI. The CDR3 DNA is TGTGCCAGCGGGGACAGGGTCCGGTTCTTC. This translates into CASGDRVRFF.

The table lists this clone with a count of one. The CDR3 loop is CASSQGLGQVYTIYF. CDR3 bases: TGTGCCAGCAGCCAAGGATTAGGACAGGTGTACACCATATATTTT. The chain is built from TRBV4-2 and TRBJ1-3; 7 positions agree with TRBD1. With V trimmed by 1 base and J by 8 bases, 8 bases remained unmatched. This CDR3 comprises 15 residues. Germline loops: CDR1 LGHNA, CDR2 YNFKEQ.

The chain combines TRBV6-1 with TRBJ2-1, with a weak D call TRBD2 (5 bases). Germline V gene lookup returns CDR1 MNHNS and CDR2 SASEGT. The CDR3 has 12 residues. V gave up 10 bases and J gave up 8 bases, with 15 bases separating them. CDR3 DNA sequence: TGTGCCACCTCTAGCTTTATCCATGAGCAGTTCTTC. Translating it yields CATSSFIHEQFF.